This T cell receptor beta chain appears in the sequencing data of a study of T cell repertoires in cytomegalovirus infection. A single record per CDR3 protein comes from TCRdb applying MiXCR to the reads. The table includes around 530,000 distinct CDR3 sequences, more than 15% detected once. Germline V lookup: CDR1 SGHNT, CDR2 YYREEE (reference sequence). The V end was cut by 0 bases, the J end by 5 bases, with 11 bases between. The CDR3 has 14 amino acids. This clonotype was seen more than once but under ten times. The receptor comes from a human donor in good health (CMV status not recorded). Some clones in this sample may be carry-over from other donors' samples. Sequencing used CD8+ T cells from PBMCs. This chain joins TRBV5-4 and TRBJ2-5, with D tentatively TRBD1 or TRBD2 (6 bases each). The CDR3 DNA follows: TGTGCCAGCAGCTTGGAGAGGGGGGCGGAGACCCAGTACTTC. It codes for CASSLERGAETQYF.